Listed below are T cell receptor beta chains from one sample, sequenced in a study of response to subunit inactivated influenza vaccine. TCRdb analysed the RT-PCR reads with MiXCR anew, one entry per CDR3 protein. Of 500,000 or so distinct CDR3 sequences in the sample, 16% were seen once. Sequencing used CD4+ T cells sorted from PBMCs, obtained around 2 years after vaccination. The source of these receptors is a man aged 50 to 69 who received an inactivated influenza vaccine. Each CDR3 is given with its conserved first and last residue. The D gene is left open where the match is weak. The size entry is marked missing in some rows and otherwise reads once, few, many or a size class.

j_gene: TRBJ2-7; v_gene: TRBV11-2; d_gene: TRBD1; abundance: few; CDR3nt: TGTGCCAGCAGAAAAGGGACAGGCTTGCAGTACGAGCAGTACTTC; CDR3aa: CASRKGTGLQYEQYF
j_gene: TRBJ2-2; v_gene: TRBV9; d_gene: TRBD2; abundance: few; CDR3nt: TGTGCCAGCAGCGTCCCAGCGGGGACGAACACCGGGGAGCTGTTTTTT; CDR3aa: CASSVPAGTNTGELFF
j_gene: TRBJ2-5; v_gene: TRBV10-3; d_gene: NA; abundance: NA; CDR3nt: TGTGCCATCAGTGATCGCAGGGAAGAGACCCAGTACTTC; CDR3aa: CAISDRREETQYF
j_gene: TRBJ2-5; v_gene: TRBV4-2; d_gene: TRBD2; abundance: few; CDR3nt: TGTGCCAGCAGCCAAAGGGCAGGATCTGCGGGAGGGGAAGAGACCCAGTACTTC; CDR3aa: CASSQRAGSAGGEETQYF
j_gene: TRBJ2-2; v_gene: TRBV20-1; d_gene: NA; abundance: many; CDR3nt: TGCAGTGCTAGAGTGCAGGGACGGACCGGGGAGCTGTTTTTT; CDR3aa: CSARVQGRTGELFF
j_gene: TRBJ1-1; v_gene: TRBV27; d_gene: TRBD1; abundance: many; CDR3nt: TGTGCCAGCAGTGCAAACAGGGGAACTGAAGCTTTCTTT; CDR3aa: CASSANRGTEAFF
j_gene: TRBJ2-6; v_gene: TRBV6-5; d_gene: TRBD1; abundance: NA; CDR3nt: TGTGCCAGCAGTTCTAAACAGGGGATCGCGGGGGCCAACGTCCTGACTTTC; CDR3aa: CASSSKQGIAGANVLTF
j_gene: TRBJ1-4; v_gene: TRBV11-1; d_gene: NA; abundance: few; CDR3nt: TGTGCCAGCAGCAGTACCCCGACAAATCCCTCCGGGCCGGTGGTGAAACTGTTTTTT; CDR3aa: CASSSTPTNPSGPVVKLFF
j_gene: TRBJ2-7; v_gene: TRBV20-1; d_gene: NA; abundance: NA; CDR3nt: TGCAGTGCTAGGCGGGGAGCTAGCCCTGGGAACTACGAGCAGTACTTC; CDR3aa: CSARRGASPGNYEQYF
j_gene: TRBJ2-1; v_gene: TRBV12-3/TRBV12-4; d_gene: NA; abundance: NA; CDR3nt: TGTGCCAGCAGTATACTAAGGTACAATGAGCAGTTCTTC; CDR3aa: CASSILRYNEQFF
j_gene: TRBJ1-1; v_gene: TRBV20-1; d_gene: TRBD1; abundance: few; CDR3nt: TGCAGTGCTAGTACCGGGACAGGGAACACTGAAGCTTTCTTT; CDR3aa: CSASTGTGNTEAFF
j_gene: TRBJ2-3; v_gene: TRBV7-2; d_gene: TRBD1; abundance: NA; CDR3nt: TGTGCCAGCAGCTCACAACAGGGGGCGCGAGATACGCAGTATTTT; CDR3aa: CASSSQQGARDTQYF
j_gene: TRBJ1-1; v_gene: TRBV28; d_gene: TRBD1; abundance: few; CDR3nt: TGTGCCAGCATCTCCTCGGGACAGGGCGCTGAAGCTTTCTTT; CDR3aa: CASISSGQGAEAFF
j_gene: TRBJ2-2; v_gene: TRBV18; d_gene: NA; abundance: few; CDR3nt: TGTGCCAGCTCACCACAGAGGGGCGGCAACACCGGGGAGCTGTTTTTT; CDR3aa: CASSPQRGGNTGELFF
j_gene: TRBJ1-2; v_gene: TRBV2; d_gene: TRBD1; abundance: few; CDR3nt: TGTGCCAGCAGTGTCGGACGGACAGGGTCCTTTGGCTACACCTTC; CDR3aa: CASSVGRTGSFGYTF
j_gene: TRBJ2-2; v_gene: TRBV9; d_gene: TRBD2; abundance: NA; CDR3nt: TGTGCCAGCAGCGTAGGGACTAGCGGGAGATCCACCGGGGAGCTGTTTTTT; CDR3aa: CASSVGTSGRSTGELFF
j_gene: TRBJ2-2; v_gene: TRBV11-2; d_gene: NA; abundance: NA; CDR3nt: TGTGCCAGCAGCAAATCCGTCACCGGGGAGCTGTTTTTT; CDR3aa: CASSKSVTGELFF
j_gene: TRBJ1-1; v_gene: TRBV7-6; d_gene: TRBD1; abundance: NA; CDR3nt: TGTGCCAGCAGCTACGGGACAGGGCGGGTCAACACTGAAGCTTTCTTT; CDR3aa: CASSYGTGRVNTEAFF
j_gene: TRBJ2-3; v_gene: TRBV20-1; d_gene: NA; abundance: NA; CDR3nt: TGCAGTGCTAGGTGGTTCCTCCCCGATACGCAGTATTTT; CDR3aa: CSARWFLPDTQYF
j_gene: TRBJ2-5; v_gene: TRBV6-1; d_gene: NA; abundance: many; CDR3nt: TGTGCCAGCAGTGGTTTGGGGTTGGAGACCCAGTACTTC; CDR3aa: CASSGLGLETQYF
j_gene: TRBJ2-1; v_gene: TRBV6-1; d_gene: TRBD2; abundance: few; CDR3nt: TGTGCCAGCAATCCTCCCCCGGCTAGCGGGGGGGTAAATGAGCAGTTCTTC; CDR3aa: CASNPPPASGGVNEQFF
j_gene: TRBJ2-1; v_gene: TRBV20-1; d_gene: NA; abundance: few; CDR3nt: TGCAGTGCTAGTCAGCTAGCGTCCTACAATGAGCAGTTCTTC; CDR3aa: CSASQLASYNEQFF